These 30 T cell receptor beta chains originate from one sample sequenced in a study of cytomegalovirus exposure and HLA in healthy donors (dated by TCRdb to the late 2010s). Library preparation employed the immunoSEQ multiplex PCR assay. The table was pulled from immuneACCESS by TCRdb, which kept in-frame rearrangements only. Such tables lose some clones; where checked, under half of the loss comes from unresolved V genes, and the rest has no known cause. This sample lists roughly 310,000 clones; approximately 86% were detected once. More than 0.95% of the sample lies in the top ten. The sequenced material came from PBMCs. The receptors were gathered from a man aged 25-45 years in good health and CMV-seronegative.

The rearrangement joins TRBV18 to TRBJ2-6, with 9 nucleotides matching TRBD1. The CDR3 contains 18 residues. The germline CDR1 and CDR2 sequences are KGHSH and LQKENI. Trimming removed 2 bases from V and 0 bases from J; junction bases left unmatched: 5. This CDR3 reads CASSPAGQGLSGANVLTF. CDR3 DNA sequence: TGTGCCAGCTCACCAGCGGGACAGGGACTCTCTGGGGCCAACGTCCTGACTTTC.

The rearrangement links TRBV7-8 to TRBJ1-1, with D uncertain. Germline loops: CDR1 SGHVS, CDR2 FQNEAQ. V lost 3 bases, J lost 5 bases, and 7 bases lay in between. This CDR3 contains 12 residues. The CDR3 sequence is CASSFQDTEAFF. Here the CDR3 DNA reads TGTGCCAGCAGCTTTCAGGATACTGAAGCTTTCTTT. Based on the CDR3 plus reference TRBV7-8 and TRBJ1-1, the full variable domain is GAGVSQSPRYKVAKRGQDVALRCDPISGHVSLFWYQQALGQGPEFLTYFQNEAQLDKSGLPSDRFFAERPEGSVSTLKIQRTQQEDSAVYLCASSFQDTEAFFGQGTRLTVV.

CDR3 DNA sequence: TGTGCCAGCTCAAGACTAGCGGGGGACAATGAGCAGTTCTTC. Protein sequence: CASSRLAGDNEQFF. This chain uses TRBV6-6 with TRBJ2-1; 12 positions match TRBD2. Germline trimming cut 8 bases from V and 5 bases from J; bases unmatched to any gene: 4. The CDR3 length is 14 residues. Per germline, CDR1 MNHNY and CDR2 SVGAGI (reference sequence).

The chain uses TRBV19 and TRBJ2-2; D might be TRBD2 (6 bases). Deletions cut 6 bases from V and 3 bases from J, with 14 bases between. Germline CDR1 LNHDA, CDR2 SQIVND (reference sequence). CDR3 size: 15 residues. The CDR3 sequence is CASRITSSHTGELFF. The CDR3 bases are TGTGCCAGTAGGATTACTAGCTCTCACACCGGGGAGCTGTTTTTT. Together with reference TRBV19 and TRBJ2-2, the CDR3 gives the full variable domain: DGGITQSPKYLFRKEGQNVTLSCEQNLNHDAMYWYRQDPGQGLRLIYYSQIVNDFQKGDIAEGYSVSREKKESFPLTVTSAQKNPTAFYLCASRITSSHTGELFFGEGSRLTVL.

The V call is TRBV4-3, the J call TRBJ2-2; TRBD1 aligns across 9 bases. The junction had 8 bases not matched to a gene; V was cut back by 0 bases and J by 6 bases. Germline loops: CDR1 LGHNA, CDR2 YSLEER. The CDR3 extends over 17 amino acids. CDR3 in amino acids: CASSQDKRGQGSGELFF. In DNA form, the CDR3 reads TGCGCCAGCAGCCAAGATAAGAGGGGACAGGGCTCCGGGGAGCTGTTTTTT.

The rearrangement uses TRBV7-2 and TRBJ1-2; the D gene is possibly TRBD1 (5 bases). V was trimmed by 5 bases and J by 0 bases, leaving 16 bases between them. The CDR3 is made up of 16 amino acids. Germline CDR1 and CDR2: SGHTA and FQGNSA. The CDR3 bases are TGTGCCAGCAGCAAACAGGCCCCGAACACTAACTATGGCTACACCTTC. It codes for CASSKQAPNTNYGYTF.

The V and J genes are TRBV6-5 and TRBJ1-2; 7 bases are shared with TRBD1. With 8 bases clipped from V and 3 bases from J, the junction kept 6 bases outside the gene matches. CDR1 and CDR2 (germline): MNHEY, SVGAGI. The CDR3 is made up of 13 amino acids. The CDR3 reads CASSVGGDYGYTF. The CDR3 DNA reads TGTGCCAGCTCCGTAGGGGGCGACTATGGCTACACCTTC.

The CDR3 DNA is TGCGCCAGCAGCTTGGGGACAGGGGGCTTAAGCGAGCAGTACTTC. As protein: CASSLGTGGLSEQYF. The chain has TRBV5-1 and TRBJ2-7, with TRBD1 matching 11 bases. The germline V gene has CDR1 SGHRS and CDR2 YFSETQ. V gave up 0 bases and J gave up 6 bases; unmatched junction bases: 5. The CDR3 is 15 amino acids.

The genes are TRBV19 and TRBJ2-3; TRBD2 matches at 8 bases. This CDR3 contains 13 residues. The ends lost 6 bases at V and 7 bases at J; junction bases unmatched: 6. The germline CDR1 and CDR2 sequences are LNHDA and SQIVND (reference sequence). DNA of the CDR3: TGTGCCAGTAGGCGAGCGGGGGCAAATACGCAGTATTTT. Protein product: CASRRAGANTQYF. The variable domain in full, completed from reference TRBV19 and TRBJ2-3, reads DGGITQSPKYLFRKEGQNVTLSCEQNLNHDAMYWYRQDPGQGLRLIYYSQIVNDFQKGDIAEGYSVSREKKESFPLTVTSAQKNPTAFYLCASRRAGANTQYFGPGTRLTVL.

The chain couples TRBV4-3 to TRBJ2-1, with TRBD2 matching 11 bases. The junction had 10 bases not matched to a gene; V was cut back by 7 bases and J by 8 bases. The CDR3 runs 15 residues. Germline values: CDR1 LGHNA, CDR2 YSLEER. The CDR3 loop reads CASTQASGGIDEQFF. As DNA, the CDR3 is TGCGCCAGCACCCAGGCTAGCGGGGGGATCGATGAGCAGTTCTTC.

The chain employs TRBV11-2 and TRBJ2-3; possible D gene TRBD2, 5 bases. CDR1 is SGHAT, CDR2 FQNNGV, per germline. This CDR3 is 15 amino acids long. Trimming pared 1 base from V and 0 bases from J, leaving 8 bases between. The chain's CDR3 is CASSLVGGSTDTQYF. For the CDR3, the DNA is TGTGCCAGCAGCTTAGTAGGAGGCAGCACAGATACGCAGTATTTT.

V is TRBV7-2 and J is TRBJ2-3; tentatively, D is TRBD2 (7 bases). CDR3 length: 15 residues. V lost 4 bases to trimming and J lost 6 bases, with 17 bases between them. The germline gives CDR1 SGHTA, CDR2 FQGNSA. DNA for the CDR3: TGTGCCAGCAGCTACAAGGGGGGGCCAGGTGATACGCAGTATTTT. It encodes CASSYKGGPGDTQYF. Full variable domain (rest looked up from reference TRBV7-2 and TRBJ2-3): GAGVSQSPSNKVTEKGKDVELRCDPISGHTALYWYRQSLGQGLEFLIYFQGNSAPDKSGLPSDRFSAERTGGSVSTLTIQRTQQEDSAVYLCASSYKGGPGDTQYFGPGTRLTVL.

The chain uses TRBV4-1 and TRBJ1-1, with a tentative D call TRBD1 (5 bases). The CDR3 runs 14 residues. The germline V and J ends were trimmed by 0 bases and 4 bases, with 9 bases remaining between them. The V gene's germline CDR1 is MGHRA and CDR2 YSYEKL. CDR3 sequence reads: CASSQEQGVTEAFF. The CDR3 DNA follows: TGCGCCAGCAGCCAAGAGCAGGGCGTCACTGAAGCTTTCTTT.

The genes are TRBV7-9 and TRBJ2-7; D is perhaps TRBD1 (5 bases). The V gene's germline CDR1 is SEHNR and CDR2 FQNEAQ (reference sequence). Trimming removed 3 bases from V and 4 bases from J, with 19 bases in between. The length of the CDR3 is 16 residues. CDR3 sequence: CASSFGTGPLGYEQYF. The CDR3 bases are TGTGCCAGCAGCTTTGGTACAGGCCCCCTGGGTTACGAGCAGTACTTC. Using reference TRBV7-9 and TRBJ2-7 for the parts outside the CDR3, the full variable domain is DTGVSQNPRHKITKRGQNVTFRCDPISEHNRLYWYRQTLGQGPEFLTYFQNEAQLEKSRLLSDRFSAERPKGSFSTLEIQRTEQGDSAMYLCASSFGTGPLGYEQYFGPGTRLTVT.

This chain links TRBV9 with TRBJ2-3; D may be TRBD2 (6 bases). This CDR3 is 14 amino acids long. The V end lost 4 bases, the J end lost 0 bases, and 9 bases lay between the germline ends. The germline gives CDR1 SGDLS, CDR2 YYNGEE. The CDR3 region is CASSISGSTDTQYF. CDR3 nucleotide sequence: TGTGCCAGCAGCATCAGCGGGAGCACAGATACGCAGTATTTT.

V usage is TRBV5-4 and J usage is TRBJ2-7, with TRBD1 identical over 9 bases. The CDR3 is 16 amino acids. The germline CDR1 and CDR2 sequences are SGHNT and YYREEE (reference sequence). The ends lost 4 bases at V and 6 bases at J; junction bases unmatched: 14. The CDR3 DNA is TGTGCCAGCAGCCGCGGAGGGACAGGGTTGACGGGCGAGCAGTACTTC. It codes for CASSRGGTGLTGEQYF. Full variable domain (outside the CDR3, taken from reference TRBV5-4 and TRBJ2-7): ETGVTQSPTHLIKTRGQQVTLRCSSQSGHNTVSWYQQALGQGPQFIFQYYREEENGRGNFPPRFSGLQFPNYSSELNVNALELDDSALYLCASSRGGTGLTGEQYFGPGTRLTVT.

The gene calls are TRBV9 and TRBJ1-5, with TRBD1 matching 8 bases. The CDR3 is 15 amino acids. CDR1 SGDLS and CDR2 YYNGEE come from the germline V gene. J gave up 2 bases and V 5 bases, and 6 bases lay outside the gene matches. This CDR3 reads CASSPGGPRNQPQHF. CDR3 sequence (DNA): TGTGCCAGCAGTCCAGGGGGCCCTCGCAATCAGCCCCAGCATTTT.

The J gene is TRBJ2-7, the V gene TRBV7-9, with 9 nucleotides matching TRBD1. Germline V gene data show CDR1 as SEHNR and CDR2 as FQNEAQ (reference sequence). This CDR3 region has 16 residues. V trimming: 5 bases; J trimming: 1 base; junction bases outside the gene matches: 9. The CDR3 spells CASSAMTGGRSYEQYF. The CDR3 DNA sequence: TGTGCCAGCAGCGCCATGACAGGGGGTAGGTCCTACGAGCAGTACTTC.

The V gene is TRBV11-2, the J gene TRBJ1-1, with D possibly TRBD1 on 5 matching bases. Trimming pared 5 bases from V and 11 bases from J, leaving 12 bases between. This CDR3 is 11 amino acids long. Germline lookup yields CDR1 SGHAT and CDR2 FQNNGV. CDR3 sequence (DNA): TGTGCCAGCAGCACCCAGGGTTGGGCTTTCTTT. Its protein is CASSTQGWAFF.

The J gene is TRBJ2-5, the V gene TRBV10-3; D not resolved. Germline loops: CDR1 ENHRY, CDR2 SYGVKD. The CDR3 is 13 residues long. Trimming removed 3 bases at V and 5 bases at J, with 10 bases between. The CDR3 DNA sequence: TGTGCCATCAGTGAAAGTAGCTGGGAGACCCAGTACTTC. It specifies CAISESSWETQYF.

This sequence joins TRBV5-4 and TRBJ2-7; 8 positions match TRBD1. Germline CDR1 and CDR2: SGHNT and YYREEE (reference sequence). The CDR3 totals 16 residues. Trimming removed 0 bases from V and 4 bases from J; junction bases left unmatched: 9. For the CDR3, the DNA is TGTGCCAGCAGCTTGGACCGGACAGGGAGATATTACGAGCAGTACTTC. This codes for CASSLDRTGRYYEQYF.

The chain carries TRBV29-1 and TRBJ2-5; 12 bases are shared with TRBD1. The CDR3 totals 16 residues. Germline CDR1 and CDR2: SQVTM and ANQGSEA. Losses at the gene ends were 0 bases for V and 5 bases for J; bases not matched to a gene: 7. The CDR3 spells CSVEDLGQGAGETQYF. CDR3 coding DNA: TGCAGCGTTGAAGATTTGGGACAGGGGGCCGGGGAGACCCAGTACTTC. Full variable domain (outside the CDR3, taken from reference TRBV29-1 and TRBJ2-5): SAVISQKPSRDICQRGTSLTIQCQVDSQVTMMFWYRQQPGQSLTLIATANQGSEATYESGFVIDKFPISRPNLTFSTLTVSNMSPEDSSIYLCSVEDLGQGAGETQYFGPGTRLLVL.

The chain is built from TRBV5-4 and TRBJ1-6, with 7 bases lining up with TRBD1. The CDR3 consists of 14 residues. The germline V gene encodes CDR1 SGHNT and CDR2 YYREEE (reference sequence). Trimming removed 6 bases from V and 6 bases from J; junction bases left unmatched: 6. The CDR3 nucleotides are TGTGCCAGCACCCCCGGGACAGTTAATTCACCCCTCCACTTT. The encoded protein is CASTPGTVNSPLHF.

CDR3 in DNA: TGCAGCGCTCTGGACAGCTTAAACACCGGGGAGCTGTTTTTT. Its protein product is CSALDSLNTGELFF. V is TRBV29-1 and J is TRBJ2-2; tentative D call: TRBD1 (6 bases). The CDR3 contains 14 residues. V lost 7 bases to trimming and J lost 2 bases, with 14 bases between them. The germline CDR1 and CDR2 sequences are SQVTM and ANQGSEA.

The chain couples TRBV18 to TRBJ2-1, with 12 bases fitting TRBD1. The CDR3 consists of 16 residues. Per the germline V gene, CDR1 is KGHSH and CDR2 is LQKENI. V gave up 1 base and J gave up 9 bases; unmatched junction bases: 7. The chain's CDR3 is CASSPLAGTGGSEQFF. The CDR3 nucleotides are TGTGCCAGCTCACCACTTGCCGGGACAGGGGGCTCTGAGCAGTTCTTC.

J is TRBJ1-2 and V is TRBV6-6; 7 nucleotides match TRBD1. CDR1 is MNHNY and CDR2 is SVGAGI in the germline V gene (reference sequence). V was pared by 7 bases and J by 4 bases, with 12 bases of the junction left unmatched. CDR3 size: 15 residues. This chain's CDR3 is CASIFSGGTVYGYTF. Here the CDR3 DNA reads TGTGCCAGCATTTTCTCAGGGGGAACCGTCTATGGCTACACCTTC.

The chain employs TRBV27 and TRBJ1-2; 7 bases agree with TRBD1. The V gene's germline CDR1 is MNHEY and CDR2 SMNVEV (reference sequence). The trim removed 6 bases at V and 8 bases at J, leaving 15 bases unmatched. This CDR3 spans 15 amino acids. The CDR3 here is CASSRSRDSPRGYTF. The CDR3 region has the DNA TGTGCCAGCAGCCGTTCCCGGGACAGCCCAAGGGGCTACACCTTC.

The chain employs TRBV7-9 and TRBJ1-1, with a weak D call TRBD1 (6 bases). Germline values: CDR1 SEHNR, CDR2 FQNEAQ (reference sequence). This CDR3 spans 13 amino acids. Trimming cost V 6 bases and J 3 bases, with 11 bases left between them. CDR3 DNA: TGTGCCAGCAGTCCCGGACAGTACACTGAAGCTTTCTTT. The encoded protein is CASSPGQYTEAFF. Full variable domain (remainder filled in from reference TRBV7-9 and TRBJ1-1): DTGVSQNPRHKITKRGQNVTFRCDPISEHNRLYWYRQTLGQGPEFLTYFQNEAQLEKSRLLSDRFSAERPKGSFSTLEIQRTEQGDSAMYLCASSPGQYTEAFFGQGTRLTVV.

The chain carries TRBV7-2 and TRBJ2-5; a possible D gene is TRBD1 (6 bases). Trimming pared 4 bases from V and 3 bases from J, leaving 9 bases between. The CDR3 has 13 residues. The germline V gene encodes CDR1 SGHTA and CDR2 FQGNSA. The DNA of the CDR3 is TGTGCCAGCAGCTCGGACAGAGAAGAGACCCAGTACTTC. Translation: CASSSDREETQYF.

J is TRBJ2-7 and V is TRBV27, with TRBD1 matching 8 bases. V shed 5 bases, J shed 4 bases, and the junction held 13 bases outside the gene matches. From germline, CDR1 is MNHEY and CDR2 SMNVEV (reference sequence). This CDR3 has 16 amino acids. CDR3 nucleotide sequence: TGTGCCAGCAGTGAATCAGGGGGCGGGATGAATTACGAGCAGTACTTC. Protein: CASSESGGGMNYEQYF.